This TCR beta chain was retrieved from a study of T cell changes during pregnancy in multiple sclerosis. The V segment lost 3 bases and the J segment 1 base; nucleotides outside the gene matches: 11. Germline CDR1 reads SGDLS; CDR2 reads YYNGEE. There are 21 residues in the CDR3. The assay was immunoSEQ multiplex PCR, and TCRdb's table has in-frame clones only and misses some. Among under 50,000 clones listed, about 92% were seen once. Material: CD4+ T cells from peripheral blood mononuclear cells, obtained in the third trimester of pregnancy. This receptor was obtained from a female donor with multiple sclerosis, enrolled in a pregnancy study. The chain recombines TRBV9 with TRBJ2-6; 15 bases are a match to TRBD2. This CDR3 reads CASSGGLAGGSLRSGANVLTF. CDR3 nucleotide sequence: TGTGCCAGCAGCGGGGGACTAGCGGGAGGATCTCTTCGTTCTGGGGCCAACGTCCTGACTTTC.